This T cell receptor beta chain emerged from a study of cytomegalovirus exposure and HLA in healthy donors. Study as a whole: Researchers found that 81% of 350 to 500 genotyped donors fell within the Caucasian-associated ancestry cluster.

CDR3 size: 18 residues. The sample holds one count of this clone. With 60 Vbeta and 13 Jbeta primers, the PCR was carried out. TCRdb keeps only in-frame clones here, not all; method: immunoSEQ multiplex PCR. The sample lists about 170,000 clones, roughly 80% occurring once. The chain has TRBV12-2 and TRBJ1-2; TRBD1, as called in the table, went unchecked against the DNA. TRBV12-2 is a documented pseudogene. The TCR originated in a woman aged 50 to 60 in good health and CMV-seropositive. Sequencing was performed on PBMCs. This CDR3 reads CASRSFDRDSSSGYGYTF. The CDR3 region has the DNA TGTGCAAGTCGGTCCTTCGACCGGGACAGTTCCTCCGGCTATGGCTACACCTTC.